The rows below give T cell receptor beta chains drawn from one sample of a study of shared clonotypes between healthy human individuals. Here immunoSEQ multiplex PCR was the method, and the copy in TCRdb shows in-frame clones only, minus some. The table records millions of clones, just under 95% of them present only once. The material sequenced was naive CD8+ T cells sorted from blood. These receptors all come from a man aged 18 to 30 in good health. Each CDR3 is given with its conserved first and last residue. D genes are given only for firm matches. Only some rows state a clone size, as once, few, many or a class for expanded clones.

J | D | V | size | DNA | CDR3
TRBJ2-2 | - | TRBV11-2 | - | TGTGCCAGCAGCTTCGCCAGGGCAGCGAACACCGGGGAGCTGTTTTTT | CASSFARAANTGELFF
TRBJ2-1 | TRBD2 | TRBV29-1 | - | TGCAGCGTTGAGGCGGGGGTTCCCTACAATGAGCAGTTCTTC | CSVEAGVPYNEQFF
TRBJ1-3 | - | TRBV30 | once | TGTGCCTGGACCTCCGGGGGGGGATTTGGAAACACCATATATTTT | CAWTSGGGFGNTIYF
TRBJ2-4 | TRBD2 | TRBV30 | - | TGTGCCTGGAGTGAGGGACTAGCGGGGACGACGGACATTCAGTACTTC | CAWSEGLAGTTDIQYF
TRBJ2-7 | - | TRBV6-6 | - | TGTGCCAGCAGTTACTCTGCAGACTATTACGAGCAGTACTTC | CASSYSADYYEQYF
TRBJ2-5 | - | TRBV25-1 | - | TGTGCCAGCAGTGAATATTGGGAAGAAGAGACCCAGTACTTC | CASSEYWEEETQYF
TRBJ2-1 | TRBD2 | TRBV7-6 | - | TGTGCCAGCAGCAGAGGACTAGACTCGGCCTACAATGAGCAGTTCTTC | CASSRGLDSAYNEQFF
TRBJ1-1 | - | TRBV6-5 | - | TGTGCCAGCAGGGCAGGGAACACTGAAGCTTTCTTT | CASRAGNTEAFF
TRBJ2-7 | - | TRBV27 | - | TGTGCCAGCAGCCTGGGGGTAGCCTACGAGCAGTACTTC | CASSLGVAYEQYF
TRBJ2-1 | TRBD2 | TRBV25-1 | - | TGTGCCAGCAGTGGCCCGGGACTAGCGGGAGCTGGCAATGAGCAGTTCTTC | CASSGPGLAGAGNEQFF
TRBJ2-3 | TRBD1 | TRBV28 | - | TGTGCCAGCAGCCCCTCGGACAGGGTCCCAGATACGCAGTATTTT | CASSPSDRVPDTQYF
TRBJ1-6 | - | TRBV7-8 | - | TGTGCCAGCAGCTTGTTTGAGAACAAATATAGGAATTCACCCCTCCACTTT | CASSLFENKYRNSPLHF
TRBJ2-7 | TRBD2 | TRBV13 | - | TGTGCCAGCAGCCCCGCCGGGACTAGCGGGAGCGGAAGCGAGCAGTACTTC | CASSPAGTSGSGSEQYF
TRBJ2-7 | - | TRBV9 | few | TGTGCCAGCAGCGTAGGTCTAGGGGCCTACGAGCAGTACTTC | CASSVGLGAYEQYF
TRBJ2-7 | - | TRBV5-4 | - | TGTGCCAGCAGCTCATGGGGAGAAGACTACGAGCAGTACTTC | CASSSWGEDYEQYF
TRBJ2-5 | - | TRBV19 | - | TGTGCCAGCCGTGACAGACAAGAGACCCAGTACTTC | CASRDRQETQYF
TRBJ1-1 | - | TRBV4-1 | - | TGCGCCAGCAGCCAGTCAGGGGACACTGAAGCTTTCTTT | CASSQSGDTEAFF
TRBJ2-5 | TRBD2 | TRBV2 | - | TGTGCCAACATACCAGTAGGACTAGCGGGGGGCCAAGAGACCCAGTACTTC | CANIPVGLAGGQETQYF
TRBJ2-1 | TRBD1 | TRBV7-6 | - | TGTGCCAGCAGCTCACCCGAGGGGGCAAATGAGCAGTTCTTC | CASSSPEGANEQFF
TRBJ2-7 | - | TRBV11-2 | - | TGTGCCAGCAGCCCGAGGGGGGACGGGCTGGGGGAGCAGTACTTC | CASSPRGDGLGEQYF
TRBJ2-7 | TRBD2 | TRBV2 | - | TGTGCCAGCGGTAGCGGGGGGGCAGACGAGCAGTACTTC | CASGSGGADEQYF
TRBJ2-7 | - | TRBV27 | - | TGTGCCAGCAGTACACGCGGAAGGTCTCATAGCTCCTACGAGCAGTACTTC | CASSTRGRSHSSYEQYF
TRBJ2-7 | TRBD1 | TRBV29-1 | - | TGCAGCGTCGCGACAGGGGAGATGAACGAGCAGTACTTC | CSVATGEMNEQYF
TRBJ1-4 | - | TRBV7-3 | - | TGTGCCAGCAGCCTTAGACGGATTAATGAAAAACTGTTTTTT | CASSLRRINEKLFF
TRBJ2-7 | TRBD1 | TRBV6-5 | - | TGTGCCAGCAGTTATCCGGGACAGGGGCTGCTATGCGAGCAGTACTTC | CASSYPGQGLLCEQYF
TRBJ1-1 | - | TRBV4-1 | - | TGCGCCAGCAGCCAAGTCAGCGGATGGACTGAAGCTTTCTTT | CASSQVSGWTEAFF
TRBJ2-1 | TRBD2 | TRBV7-7 | - | TGTGCTAGCAGCTTAGGACTAGCGGGGGGCTACTCCTACAATGAGCAGTTCTTC | CASSLGLAGGYSYNEQFF
TRBJ2-5 | TRBD2 | TRBV29-1 | - | TGCAGCGTTGAAGGGACTAGCGGGATGGGAGGGCAAGAGACCCAGTACTTC | CSVEGTSGMGGQETQYF
TRBJ2-5 | - | TRBV27 | - | TGTGCCAGGACCGTGGGCCAAGAGACCCAGTACTTC | CARTVGQETQYF
TRBJ2-7 | - | TRBV6-6 | - | TGTGCCAGCAGTTACTCTGAAGGTGCATACGAGCAGTACTTC | CASSYSEGAYEQYF
TRBJ2-7 | - | TRBV2 | - | TGTGCCAGCAGCCCACAGGGCGCCCTTTCCTACGAGCAGTACTTC | CASSPQGALSYEQYF
TRBJ1-2 | TRBD1 | TRBV30 | - | TGTGCCTGGAGCGAGCCGGGACAGGGGGCCCTACGGCTCTATGGCTACACCTTC | CAWSEPGQGALRLYGYTF
TRBJ2-7 | TRBD1 | TRBV6-1 | once | TGTGCCAGCAGTGGGGGACAGGTGGTCTACGAGCAGTACTTC | CASSGGQVVYEQYF
TRBJ2-7 | - | TRBV27 | - | TGTGCCAGCAGCCAGGACTCGGGCGAGCAGTACTTC | CASSQDSGEQYF
TRBJ2-7 | - | TRBV28 | - | TGTGCCAGCAGTGGCTCAGAGAGCTACGAGCAGTACTTC | CASSGSESYEQYF
TRBJ2-3 | - | TRBV5-1 | once | TGCGCCAGCAGCTTGTACTTGATTGGGACCACGGGCACAGATACGCAGTATTTT | CASSLYLIGTTGTDTQYF
TRBJ2-2 | - | TRBV13 | once | TGTGCCAGCAGCTACCAGGGGATTATCACCGGGGAGCTGTTTTTT | CASSYQGIITGELFF
TRBJ2-3 | - | TRBV30 | - | TGTGCCTGGAGTGTACTGGCCGGGGATACGCAGTATTTT | CAWSVLAGDTQYF
TRBJ1-1 | TRBD1 | TRBV13 | - | TGTGCCAGCAGCTGGACAGGTTATGGGGGTTTGAACACTGAAGCTTTCTTT | CASSWTGYGGLNTEAFF
TRBJ1-6 | - | TRBV28 | - | TGTGCCAGCAGGGACCGGGCCTATAATTCACCCCTCCACTTT | CASRDRAYNSPLHF
TRBJ2-7 | - | TRBV13 | - | TGTGCCAGCAGCTTAGGCCTAGGTTGGGGCGTCGACGAGCAGTACTTC | CASSLGLGWGVDEQYF
TRBJ2-2 | - | TRBV21-1 | - | TGTGCCAGCAGCCCAATGGAAAGGGGGCGCGTCGGGGAGCTGTTTTTT | CASSPMERGRVGELFF
TRBJ2-7 | TRBD2 | TRBV5-4 | - | TGTGCCAGCAGCTTGCCTAGCGGGGGGCAAACCTACGAGCAGTACTTC | CASSLPSGGQTYEQYF
TRBJ2-7 | - | TRBV6-5 | - | TGTGCCAGCAGTTATCGACAGGTGATCCACGAGCAGTACTTC | CASSYRQVIHEQYF
TRBJ2-1 | TRBD2 | TRBV4-3 | - | TGCGCCAGCAGCCAAGAGCGGGAGAGCTACAATGAGCAGTTCTTC | CASSQERESYNEQFF
TRBJ1-2 | - | TRBV4-1 | - | TGCGCCAGCAGCCAACAGGGCGGGGGCTACACCTTC | CASSQQGGGYTF
TRBJ2-3 | - | TRBV7-2 | - | TGTGCCAGCAGCCCCCCCCGAGCCGGACAATCAGATACGCAGTATTTT | CASSPPRAGQSDTQYF
TRBJ2-3 | - | TRBV19 | - | TGTGCCAGTAGGGATTGGGGTGGCACAGATACGCAGTATTTT | CASRDWGGTDTQYF
TRBJ1-1 | - | TRBV29-1 | - | TGCAGCGCCTACAGGGTGGGTTTGGGTATAAGCACTGAAGCTTTCTTT | CSAYRVGLGISTEAFF